This T cell receptor beta chain came from a study of T cell responses to AZD1222 COVID-19 vaccine. Comment on this clone: What it recognizes is unknown.

Clones were read by immunoSEQ multiplex PCR, and TCRdb kept only the in-frame ones, dropping some. The sample has around 100,000 clones; around nine tenths are singletons. Study-level points and caveats: Clonal diversity may have been underestimated, and the donors were mostly white British, with more females than males. Repertoire sampling occurred only after the peak T cell response.

The sequences come from peripheral blood, collected on day 0 of AZD1222 vaccination. The receptor was isolated from an adult in good health.

CDR3 sequence (DNA): TGTGCCAGCAGCCAAGGTCCAGGGAACGCAATGAACACTGAAGCTTTCTTT. Translation gives CASSQGPGNAMNTEAFF. This sequence joins TRBV4-2 and TRBJ1-1; the D gene is possibly TRBD1 (5 bases). There are 17 residues in the CDR3. The V end was cut by 1 base, the J end by 0 bases, with 15 bases between. The germline gives CDR1 LGHNA, CDR2 YNFKEQ.